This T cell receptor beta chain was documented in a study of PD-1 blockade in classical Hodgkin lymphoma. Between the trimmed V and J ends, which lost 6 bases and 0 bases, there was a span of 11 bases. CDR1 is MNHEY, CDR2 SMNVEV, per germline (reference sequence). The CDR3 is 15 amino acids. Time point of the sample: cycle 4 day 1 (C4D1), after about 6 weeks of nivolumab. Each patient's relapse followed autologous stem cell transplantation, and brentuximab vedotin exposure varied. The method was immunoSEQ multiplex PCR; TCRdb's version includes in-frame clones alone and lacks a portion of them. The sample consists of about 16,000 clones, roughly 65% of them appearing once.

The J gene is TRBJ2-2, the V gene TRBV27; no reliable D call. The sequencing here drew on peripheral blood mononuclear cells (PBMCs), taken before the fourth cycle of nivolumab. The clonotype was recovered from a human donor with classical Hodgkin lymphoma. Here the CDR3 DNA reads TGTGCCAGCAGGCTTTCCGGCTCGAACACCGGGGAGCTGTTTTTT. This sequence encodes CASRLSGSNTGELFF.